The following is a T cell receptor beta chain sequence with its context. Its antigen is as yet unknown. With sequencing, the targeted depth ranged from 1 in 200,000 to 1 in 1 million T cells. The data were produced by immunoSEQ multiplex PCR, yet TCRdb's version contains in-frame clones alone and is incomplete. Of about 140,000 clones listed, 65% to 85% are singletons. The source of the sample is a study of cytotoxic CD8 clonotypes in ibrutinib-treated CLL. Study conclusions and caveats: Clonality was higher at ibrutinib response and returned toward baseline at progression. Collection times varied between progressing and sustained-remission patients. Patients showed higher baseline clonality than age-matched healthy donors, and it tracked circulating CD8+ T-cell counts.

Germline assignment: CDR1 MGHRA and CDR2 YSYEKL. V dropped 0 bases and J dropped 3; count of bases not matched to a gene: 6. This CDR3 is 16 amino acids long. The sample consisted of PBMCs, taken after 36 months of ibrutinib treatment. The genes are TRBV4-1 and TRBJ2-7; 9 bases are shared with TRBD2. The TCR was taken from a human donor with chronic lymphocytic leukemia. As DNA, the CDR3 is TGCGCCAGCAGCCAAGAGTTGCGGACTAGCGTCTACGAGCAGTACTTC. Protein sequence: CASSQELRTSVYEQYF.